The 17 T cell receptor beta chains listed next were all sequenced from one sample in a study of blood T cell repertoires in COVID-19. The protocol was immunoSEQ multiplex PCR, while the TCRdb copy is restricted to in-frame clones and leaves out a portion. The sample lists fewer than 200,000 clones; more than 80% were seen once. The source material was PBMCs or T cells enriched from blood (not recorded which). The receptors shown here come from a man aged 45-65 years who had recovered from COVID-19.

V usage is TRBV19 and J usage is TRBJ2-7; D gene ambiguous. Germline V lookup: CDR1 LNHDA, CDR2 SQIVND (reference sequence). Trimming stripped 2 bases from V and 7 bases from J, with 6 bases between. The CDR3 consists of 11 residues. DNA of the CDR3: TGTGCCAGTAGTATACGGTCTGAGCAGTACTTC. Translating it yields CASSIRSEQYF.

The V and J genes are TRBV5-5 and TRBJ2-7; 7 bases are a match to TRBD1. Looked up from germline, CDR1 is SGHKS and CDR2 is YYEKEE (reference sequence). This CDR3 comprises 14 residues. With V trimmed by 0 bases and J by 3 bases, 3 bases remained unmatched. This CDR3 reads CASSLAAGGYEQYF. In DNA form, the CDR3 reads TGTGCCAGCAGCTTGGCTGCAGGGGGCTACGAGCAGTACTTC. The full variable domain, its missing parts supplied by reference TRBV5-5 and TRBJ2-7, is DAGVTQSPTHLIKTRGQQVTLRCSPISGHKSVSWYQQVLGQGPQFIFQYYEKEERGRGNFPDRFSARQFPNYSSELNVNALLLGDSALYLCASSLAAGGYEQYFGPGTRLTVT.

V and J are TRBV27 and TRBJ2-6; TRBD2 agrees at 10 bases. Trimming at V came to 5 bases and at J to 3 bases, leaving 7 bases not matched to a gene. The length of the CDR3 is 17 residues. CDR1 and CDR2 (germline): MNHEY, SMNVEV (reference sequence). The CDR3 region has the DNA TGTGCCAGCAGTAAACTAGCGGGGTTAGGTGGGGCCAACGTCCTGACTTTC. This sequence encodes CASSKLAGLGGANVLTF.

The chain carries TRBV19 and TRBJ1-6; 10 bases fit TRBD1. The ends lost 3 bases at V and 0 bases at J; junction bases unmatched: 2. This CDR3 has 17 residues. The V gene's germline CDR1 is LNHDA and CDR2 SQIVND (reference sequence). CDR3 residues: CASSMDRGSSYNSPLHF. In DNA form, the CDR3 reads TGTGCCAGTAGTATGGACAGGGGGAGCTCCTATAATTCACCCCTCCACTTT. The full variable domain, its missing parts supplied by reference TRBV19 and TRBJ1-6, is DGGITQSPKYLFRKEGQNVTLSCEQNLNHDAMYWYRQDPGQGLRLIYYSQIVNDFQKGDIAEGYSVSREKKESFPLTVTSAQKNPTAFYLCASSMDRGSSYNSPLHFGNGTRLTVT.

This clone was observed a single time. The rearrangement joins TRBV19 to TRBJ2-3; D gene ambiguous. The CDR3 consists of 12 residues. CDR1 and CDR2 (germline): LNHDA, SQIVND (reference sequence). V was shortened by 5 bases and J by 4 bases, with 7 bases between the two germline ends. The CDR3 bases are TGTGCCAGTAGTGCCCGGTCAGATACGCAGTATTTT. Its protein product is CASSARSDTQYF.

CDR3 in amino acids: CASSPGQGPQYF. As DNA, the CDR3 is TGTGCCAGCAGCCCTGGACAGGGGCCGCAGTACTTC. The V and J genes are TRBV9 and TRBJ2-7; 9 bases agree with TRBD1. Germline assignment: CDR1 SGDLS and CDR2 YYNGEE. With V trimmed by 4 bases and J by 9 bases, 5 bases remained unmatched. The CDR3 is 12 amino acids.

The J gene is TRBJ2-2, the V gene TRBV10-3, with TRBD2 as a possible D gene (6 bases). The CDR3 length is 14 residues. CDR1 ENHRY and CDR2 SYGVKD come from the germline V gene. Trimming removed 8 bases at V and 0 bases at J, with 10 bases between. The CDR3 nucleotides read TGTGCCATCGCGGGGCATTCGAACACCGGGGAGCTGTTTTTT. It is translated as CAIAGHSNTGELFF.

This chain connects TRBV7-2 to TRBJ1-1; D not resolved. The CDR3 has 13 amino acids. CDR1 and CDR2 from the germline V gene are SGHTA and FQGNSA. V was clipped by 5 bases and J by 5 bases, with 12 bases between them. CDR3 DNA: TGTGCCAGCAGCGCCCTAGAGAGGACTGAAGCTTTCTTT. It encodes CASSALERTEAFF.

J is TRBJ2-1 and V is TRBV18; TRBD2 aligns across 12 bases. Losses at the gene ends were 2 bases for V and 3 bases for J; bases not matched to a gene: 14. Germline V lookup: CDR1 KGHSH, CDR2 LQKENI. The CDR3 has 20 residues. The CDR3 here is CASSPGRRLAGALIYNEQFF. The DNA for the CDR3 is TGTGCCAGCTCACCAGGCCGTAGACTAGCGGGGGCCCTAATCTACAATGAGCAGTTCTTC.

This chain connects TRBV7-3 to TRBJ2-3; tentative D call: TRBD1 (5 bases). V lost 5 bases to trimming and J lost 2 bases, with 11 bases between them. This CDR3 has 14 residues. Germline V lookup: CDR1 SGHTA, CDR2 FQGTGA. In DNA form, the CDR3 reads TGTGCCAGCAGCCCCGGACACATCACAGATACGCAGTATTTT. Its protein product is CASSPGHITDTQYF.

The CDR3 nucleotides are TGTGCCAGCAGCACAAGCCCGGGGAGCCTGTATGGCTACACCTTC. Its translation: CASSTSPGSLYGYTF. The chain couples TRBV4-2 to TRBJ1-2, with D uncertain. Germline-derived CDR1 and CDR2 are LGHNA and YNFKEQ. This CDR3 has 15 residues. The germline V and J ends were trimmed by 5 bases and 5 bases, with 18 bases remaining between them.

V and J are TRBV5-6 and TRBJ2-7; no clear D. The CDR3 contains 13 residues. Germline V CDR1 and CDR2: SGHDT, YYEEEE. With 0 bases removed from V and 6 bases from J, the gap between germline ends came to 10 bases. CDR3 loop: CASSLVAVPEQYF. DNA of the CDR3: TGTGCCAGCAGCTTGGTGGCGGTTCCCGAGCAGTACTTC.

This clone showed up just once. The rearrangement links TRBV7-9 to TRBJ2-2; 9 nucleotides line up with TRBD2. CDR3 size: 18 residues. J lost 6 bases, V lost 5 bases, and 16 bases had no gene match. CDR1 and CDR2 (germline): SEHNR, FQNEAQ (reference sequence). CDR3 sequence reads: CASSLLKAGGQPPGELFF. The CDR3 region has the DNA TGTGCCAGCAGCCTACTGAAAGCGGGGGGCCAGCCCCCCGGGGAGCTGTTTTTT. Using reference TRBV7-9 and TRBJ2-2 for the parts outside the CDR3, the full variable domain is DTGVSQNPRHKITKRGQNVTFRCDPISEHNRLYWYRQTLGQGPEFLTYFQNEAQLEKSRLLSDRFSAERPKGSFSTLEIQRTEQGDSAMYLCASSLLKAGGQPPGELFFGEGSRLTVL.

The chain couples TRBV27 to TRBJ1-2; TRBD1 matches 8 bases. The ends lost 7 bases at V and 1 base at J; junction bases unmatched: 5. Germline V gives CDR1 MNHEY, CDR2 SMNVEV (reference sequence). CDR3 length: 14 residues. The CDR3 nucleotides are TGTGCCAGCAAGATGGACAGGGATAACTATGGCTACACCTTC. Its translation: CASKMDRDNYGYTF.

This clone was observed once. The V and J genes are TRBV10-3 and TRBJ1-2; maybe TRBD1 (6 bases). Germline V gives CDR1 ENHRY, CDR2 SYGVKD. The CDR3 spans 13 residues. The V end was cut by 3 bases, the J end by 6 bases, with 11 bases between. In DNA, the CDR3 is TGTGCCATCAGTGAAGAACAGGGTAATGGCTACACCTTC. It is translated as CAISEEQGNGYTF.

V gene TRBV12-2 combines with J gene TRBJ2-1; TRBD2, the table's D call, lacks a check against the DNA. TRBV12-2 corresponds to a pseudogene. The CDR3 sequence is 18 residues long. Written as DNA, the CDR3 is TGTGCAAGTCGCTTTGGTATAGCGGGGGGGCTCGCCTACAATGAGCAGTTCTTC. This codes for CASRFGIAGGLAYNEQFF.

The chain combines TRBV9 with TRBJ1-3; unclear D gene. Looked up from germline, CDR1 is SGDLS and CDR2 is YYNGEE. Trimming left V 5 bases short and J 4 bases short, with 10 bases between. This CDR3 has 13 amino acids. Here the CDR3 reads CASSADYGNTIYF. For the CDR3, the DNA is TGTGCCAGCAGTGCGGACTACGGAAACACCATATATTTT.